This section outlines one T cell receptor beta chain sequence together with its context. This sample was included in a study of technical replicates of blood from several donors. TCRdb's table, derived via immunoSEQ multiplex PCR, lists solely in-frame clones and lacks some. The sample contains roughly 60,000 clones, about nine tenths of which appear only once. The germline V gene has CDR1 LGHNA and CDR2 YNFKEQ. This CDR3 is 14 amino acids long. V lost 4 bases to trimming and J lost 4 bases; unmatched junction nucleotides: 3. The receptor comes from a human donor in good health. Some clones in this sample may be carry-over from other donors' samples. V gene TRBV4-2 combines with J gene TRBJ1-2; TRBD1 agrees at 10 bases. The sequencing input was PBMCs. Written as DNA, the CDR3 is TGTGCCAGCAGCCTCAGGGACAGGGGCTATGGCTACACCTTC. Translation gives CASSLRDRGYGYTF.